This passage covers 7 T cell receptor beta chains from one sample sequenced in a study of regulatory T cells in long-lasting Graves disease. Construction of TCR beta libraries relied on iRepertoire HTBI primers and on Arm-PCR targeting CDR3 regions. A single record per CDR3 protein comes from TCRdb applying MiXCR to the multiplex PCR reads. The sample contains 350,000 to 500,000 distinct CDR3 sequences, roughly 15% of which appear only once. As to time point: newly diagnosed GD, antithyroid drugs for less than 3 months. RNA from PBMCs was the source of the TCR library. The same sample was also used in a study of T cells in Graves' hyperthyroidism and ophthalmopathy.

The material sequenced was peripheral blood mononuclear cells (PBMCs), taken at new diagnosis, from a patient treated with antithyroid drugs. Receptors originate from a woman in her 50s with Graves disease.

A remark on this clonotype: A much larger clone is a single base away; this may be a read error. The CDR3 end shows no conserved phenylalanine or tryptophan, and so a read error is likely. V is TRBV11-2 and J is TRBJ2-2, with 7 nucleotides matching TRBD2. After removal of 2 bases from V and 3 bases from J, the junction contained 6 bases not matched to a gene. CDR1 is SGHAT, CDR2 FQNNGV, per germline. This CDR3 spans 16 amino acids. CDR3 amino acids: CASSLFGRGYTGELFL. CDR3 DNA sequence: TGTGCCAGCAGCTTATTTGGGCGGGGGTACACCGGGGAGCTGTTTCTT.

This clonotype was detected only a few times. The junction departs from germline at one end; a sequencing error may be responsible. The chain employs TRBV6-2 or TRBV6-3 and TRBJ2-4; D call uncertain. The CDR3 extends over 19 amino acids. The germline CDR1 and CDR2 sequences are MNHEY and SVGEGT. The CDR3 DNA sequence: TGTGCCAGCGGTTACTCGTCAGGCTCCATCCATCTAGCCAAAAACATTCAGTACTTC. Translating it yields CASGYSSGSIHLAKNIQYF.

Many counts were recorded for this clonotype. This chain links TRBV30 with TRBJ2-7; 10 nucleotides match TRBD1. The CDR3 sequence is 16 residues long. Germline V gives CDR1 GTSNPN, CDR2 SVGIG (reference sequence). The V segment lost 4 bases and the J segment 6 bases; nucleotides outside the gene matches: 15. CDR3 residues: CAWTGQGENWLLEQYF. The CDR3 DNA sequence: TGTGCCTGGACCGGACAGGGGGAGAATTGGTTGCTCGAGCAGTACTTC.

As concerns this clonotype: It may be a read error: a sequence one base away is much more abundant. CDR3 amino acids: CASSLTGGRAKYNEQFF. The CDR3 nucleotides are TGTGCCAGCAGCTTGACTGGCGGGAGGGCCAAGTACAATGAGCAGTTCTTC. The chain is built from TRBV11-2 and TRBJ2-1; 9 bases fit TRBD2. Trimming cost V 3 bases and J 4 bases; bases outside gene matches: 10. This CDR3 contains 17 residues. Germline CDR1 and CDR2: SGHAT and FQNNGV.

This clonotype was observed at least ten times. CDR3 in amino acids: CASSPVGADTDTQYF. CDR3 coding DNA: TGTGCCAGCAGCCCAGTCGGAGCGGACACAGATACGCAGTATTTT. This chain uses TRBV7-9 with TRBJ2-3; maybe TRBD2 (5 bases). The V gene lost 5 bases and the J gene lost 2 bases, with 14 bases spanning the gap. Germline-derived CDR1 and CDR2 are SEHNR and FQNEAQ (reference sequence). The CDR3 loop spans 15 amino acids.

This sequence joins TRBV19 and TRBJ1-1; possibly TRBD1 for D (5 bases). CDR1 is LNHDA, CDR2 SQIVND, per germline (reference sequence). This CDR3 contains 16 residues. V lost 4 bases and J lost 1, with 16 bases in between. The CDR3 is CASSKIRGDGNTEAFF. In DNA form, the CDR3 reads TGTGCCAGTAGTAAAATTAGGGGTGATGGGAACACTGAAGCTTTCTTT.

There are many counts of this clonotype. The chain carries TRBV20-1 and TRBJ2-5; D is unclear. Germline CDR1 is DFQATT and CDR2 is SNEGSKA (reference sequence). This CDR3 comprises 12 residues. With 1 base removed from V and 2 bases from J, the gap between germline ends came to 5 bases. The DNA for the CDR3 is TGCAGTGCTAGAGCCGGGCAAGAGACCCAGTACTTC. Protein sequence: CSARAGQETQYF.